This TCR beta chain was captured in a study of cytomegalovirus exposure and HLA in healthy donors. Germline CDR1 is SGHDT and CDR2 is YYEEEE. This CDR3 has 14 residues. J lost 4 bases, V lost 2 bases, and 3 bases had no gene match. The PCR was carried out with 60 Vbeta primers and 13 Jbeta primers. Profiled with immunoSEQ multiplex PCR; TCRdb holds only in-frame clones, not every one. The sample contains about 150,000 clones, approximately 82% of which appear only once. The chain combines TRBV5-6 with TRBJ2-5; 9 positions agree with TRBD2. The specimen sequenced was PBMCs. The receptor comes from a man younger than 30 in good health and CMV-seropositive. In nucleotides, the CDR3 is TGTGCCAGCAGCTTCGGAGCGGGAGGAGAGACCCAGTACTTC. Its protein product is CASSFGAGGETQYF. The whole variable domain, filled in from reference TRBV5-6 and TRBJ2-5, reads DAGVTQSPTHLIKTRGQQVTLRCSPKSGHDTVSWYQQALGQGPQFIFQYYEEEERQRGNFPDRFSGHQFPNYSSELNVNALLLGDSALYLCASSFGAGGETQYFGPGTRLLVL.